The 2 T cell receptor beta chains below were found in one sample sequenced in a study of control samples from healthy donors and cancer patients (TCRdb year 2020). The library was obtained by the immunoSEQ multiplex PCR assay. As stored in TCRdb, this immuneACCESS dataset retains in-frame rearrangements with V and J assigned. A fraction of the clones does not appear; measured against another copy, unresolved V genes explain less than half of the discrepancy, and the remainder lacks a known reason. Within this sample are some 80,000 clones, with almost 95% of them counted one time only. The top ten constitute nearly 6% of the sample. Sequences were obtained from blood. Every receptor here comes from a woman aged 60-70 years in good health.

V is TRBV19 and J is TRBJ2-1; 8 nucleotides align to TRBD2. Looked up from germline, CDR1 is LNHDA and CDR2 is SQIVND (reference sequence). The CDR3 consists of 14 residues. V trimming: 6 bases; J trimming: 9 bases; junction bases outside the gene matches: 10. The CDR3 spells CASRVPGLGGEQFF. CDR3 nucleotides: TGTGCCAGTAGGGTCCCGGGACTAGGAGGTGAGCAGTTCTTC.

The gene calls are TRBV10-2 and TRBJ1-4, with D uncertain. This CDR3 has 15 residues. V was shortened by 3 bases and J by 0 bases, with 8 bases between the two germline ends. CDR1 WSHSY and CDR2 SAAADI come from the germline V gene. The CDR3: CASSDRGATNEKLFF. The CDR3 coding sequence is TGCGCCAGCAGTGACAGAGGTGCAACTAATGAAAAACTGTTTTTT.